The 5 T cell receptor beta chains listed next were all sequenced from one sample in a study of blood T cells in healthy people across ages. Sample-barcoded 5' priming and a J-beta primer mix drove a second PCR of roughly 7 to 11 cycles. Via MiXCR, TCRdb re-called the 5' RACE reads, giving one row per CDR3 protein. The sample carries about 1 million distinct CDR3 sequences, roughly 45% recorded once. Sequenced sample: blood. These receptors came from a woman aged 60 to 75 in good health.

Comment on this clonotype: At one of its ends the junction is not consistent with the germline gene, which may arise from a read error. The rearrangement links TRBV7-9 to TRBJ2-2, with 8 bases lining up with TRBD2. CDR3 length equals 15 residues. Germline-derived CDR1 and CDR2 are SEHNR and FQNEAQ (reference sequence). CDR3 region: CASRIAGSHTAELFF. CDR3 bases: TGTGCCAGCAGAATAGCGGGGTCTCACACCGCGGAGCTGTTTTTT. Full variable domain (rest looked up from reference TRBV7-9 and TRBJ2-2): DTGVSQNPRHKITKRGQNVTFRCDPISEHNRLYWYRQTLGQGPEFLTYFQNEAQLEKSRLLSDRFSAERPKGSFSTLEIQRTEQGDSAMYLCASRIAGSHTAELFFGEGSRLTVL.

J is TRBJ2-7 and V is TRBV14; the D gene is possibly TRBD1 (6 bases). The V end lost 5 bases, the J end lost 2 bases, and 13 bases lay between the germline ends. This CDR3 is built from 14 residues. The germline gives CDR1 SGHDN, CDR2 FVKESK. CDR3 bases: TGTGCCAGCAGCGCTAGGGACAAGCCCTACGAGCAGTACTTC. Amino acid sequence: CASSARDKPYEQYF.

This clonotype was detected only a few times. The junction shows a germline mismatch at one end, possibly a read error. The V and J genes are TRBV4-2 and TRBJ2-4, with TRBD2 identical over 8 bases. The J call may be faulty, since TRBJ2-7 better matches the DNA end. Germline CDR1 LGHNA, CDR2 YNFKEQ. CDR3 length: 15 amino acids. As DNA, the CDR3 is TGTGCCAACAGCCAAGTAAAGCGGGAGAGAGTCGAGCAGTACTTC. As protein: CANSQVKRERVEQYF.

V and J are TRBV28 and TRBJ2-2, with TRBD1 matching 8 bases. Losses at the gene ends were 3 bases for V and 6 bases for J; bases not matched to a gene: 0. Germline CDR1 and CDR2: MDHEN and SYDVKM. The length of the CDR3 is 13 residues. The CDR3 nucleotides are TGTGCCAGCAGTTTCAGGGGGCCCGGGGAGCTGTTTTTT. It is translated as CASSFRGPGELFF. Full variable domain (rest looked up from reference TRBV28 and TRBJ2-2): DVKVTQSSRYLVKRTGEKVFLECVQDMDHENMFWYRQDPGLGLRLIYFSYDVKMKEKGDIPEGYSVSREKKERFSLILESASTNQTSMYLCASSFRGPGELFFGEGSRLTVL.

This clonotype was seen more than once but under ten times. Written as DNA, the CDR3 is TGTGCCAGCAGTTTAATCTTCTCCCTCACAGATACGCAGTATTTT. It encodes CASSLIFSLTDTQYF. V is TRBV27 and J is TRBJ2-3; the D is unclear. This CDR3 contains 15 residues. Germline V gene sequence: CDR1 MNHEY, CDR2 SMNVEV (reference sequence). Trimming pared 2 bases from V and 2 bases from J, leaving 11 bases between.